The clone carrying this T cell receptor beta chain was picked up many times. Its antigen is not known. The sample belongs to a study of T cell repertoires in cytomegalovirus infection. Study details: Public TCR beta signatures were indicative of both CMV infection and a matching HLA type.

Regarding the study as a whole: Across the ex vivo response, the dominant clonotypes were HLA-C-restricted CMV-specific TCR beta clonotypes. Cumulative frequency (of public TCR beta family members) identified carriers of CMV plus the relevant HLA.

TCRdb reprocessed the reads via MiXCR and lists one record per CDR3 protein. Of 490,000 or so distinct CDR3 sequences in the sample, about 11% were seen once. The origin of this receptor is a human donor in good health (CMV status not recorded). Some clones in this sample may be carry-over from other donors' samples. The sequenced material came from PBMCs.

CDR3 sequence reads: CASSLAGQANTEAFF. CDR3 DNA sequence: TGTGCCAGCAGCTTAGCAGGACAGGCTAACACTGAAGCTTTCTTT. The rearrangement joins TRBV7-2 to TRBJ1-1, with TRBD1 identical over 7 bases. The germline gives CDR1 SGHTA, CDR2 FQGNSA. V lost 0 bases, J lost 2 bases, and 3 bases stayed unmatched. This CDR3 spans 15 amino acids. Drawing the rest from reference TRBV7-2 and TRBJ1-1, the complete variable domain is GAGVSQSPSNKVTEKGKDVELRCDPISGHTALYWYRQSLGQGLEFLIYFQGNSAPDKSGLPSDRFSAERTGGSVSTLTIQRTQQEDSAVYLCASSLAGQANTEAFFGQGTRLTVV.